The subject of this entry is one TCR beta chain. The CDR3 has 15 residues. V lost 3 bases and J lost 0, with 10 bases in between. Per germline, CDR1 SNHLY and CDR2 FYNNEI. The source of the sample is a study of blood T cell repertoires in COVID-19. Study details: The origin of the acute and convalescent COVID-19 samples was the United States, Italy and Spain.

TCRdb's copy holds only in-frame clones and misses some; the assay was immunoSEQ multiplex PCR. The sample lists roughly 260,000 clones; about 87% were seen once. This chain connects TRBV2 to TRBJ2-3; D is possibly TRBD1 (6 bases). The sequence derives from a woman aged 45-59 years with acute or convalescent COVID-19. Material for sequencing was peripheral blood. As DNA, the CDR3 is TGTGCCAGCAGTGATGTGGGGGCCAGCACAGATACGCAGTATTTT. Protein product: CASSDVGASTDTQYF.